Reported below is one T cell receptor (beta chain). Clones were sequenced by immunoSEQ multiplex PCR, and TCRdb holds only the in-frame ones, with some missing. Among about 67,000 clones, about nine tenths were seen once, and the ten largest hold over 2%. The data belong to a study of T cell changes during pregnancy in multiple sclerosis. CDR3 size: 11 residues. V was pared by 8 bases and J by 8 bases, with 12 bases between. The germline V gene encodes CDR1 MGHDK and CDR2 SYGVNS. The rearrangement joins TRBV25-1 to TRBJ1-2; no clear D gene. This sample comprised peripheral blood, obtained in the first trimester of pregnancy. The TCR sequence derives from a female donor with multiple sclerosis, enrolled in a pregnancy study. The DNA for the CDR3 is TGTGCCAGCGGCTCAGGAGGAGGCTACACCTTC. This translates into CASGSGGGYTF.